This TCR beta chain was recorded in a study of T cell clonality in common variable immunodeficiency. Study-level findings and limits: What drives increased CVID clonality needs T cell subpopulation sequencing.

Method: immunoSEQ multiplex PCR; TCRdb's copy keeps in-frame clones and lacks some. The record shows about 81,000 clones for this sample, with no singletons present. This CDR3 has 14 amino acids. Deletions cut 2 bases from V and 5 bases from J, with 9 bases between. CDR1 is MRHNA and CDR2 is SNTAGT in the germline V gene. This clone appeared many times. Antigen unknown. The read ends 3 residues shy of where the CDR3 ends; the end is completed using the germline J gene. The receptor was isolated from a person aged 18-70 years in good health. V is TRBV6-4 and J is TRBJ1-4, with a tentative D call TRBD1 (5 bases). Source material: peripheral blood mononuclear cells. CDR3 amino acids: CASSDKGKNEKLFF. The part of the CDR3 DNA that was read is TGTGCCAGCAGTGACAAGGGGAAAAATGAAAAA.